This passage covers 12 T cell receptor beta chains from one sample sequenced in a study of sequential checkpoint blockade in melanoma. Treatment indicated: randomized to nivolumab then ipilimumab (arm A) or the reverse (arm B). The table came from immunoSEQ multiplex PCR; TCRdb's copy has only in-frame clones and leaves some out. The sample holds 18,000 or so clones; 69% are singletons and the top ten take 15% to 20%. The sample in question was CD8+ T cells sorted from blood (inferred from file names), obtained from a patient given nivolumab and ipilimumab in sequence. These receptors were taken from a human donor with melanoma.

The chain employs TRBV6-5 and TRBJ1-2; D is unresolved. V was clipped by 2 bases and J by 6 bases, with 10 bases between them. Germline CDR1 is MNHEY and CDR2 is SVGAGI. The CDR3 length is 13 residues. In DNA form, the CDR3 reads TGTGCCAGCAGTTACCTCCCAAGCAATGGCTACACCTTC. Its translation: CASSYLPSNGYTF.

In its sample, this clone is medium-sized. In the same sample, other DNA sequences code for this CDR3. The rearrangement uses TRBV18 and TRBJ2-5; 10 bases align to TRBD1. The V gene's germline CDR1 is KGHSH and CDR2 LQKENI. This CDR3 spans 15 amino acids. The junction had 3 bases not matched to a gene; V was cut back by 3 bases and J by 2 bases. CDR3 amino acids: CASSPDRGKQETQYF. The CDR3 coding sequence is TGTGCCAGCTCACCGGACAGGGGGAAGCAAGAGACCCAGTACTTC.

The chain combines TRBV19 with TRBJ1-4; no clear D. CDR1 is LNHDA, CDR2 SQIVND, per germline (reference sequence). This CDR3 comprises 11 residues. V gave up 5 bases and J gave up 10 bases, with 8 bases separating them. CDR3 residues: CASSPPGKLFF. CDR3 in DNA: TGTGCCAGTAGTCCTCCCGGAAAACTGTTTTTT.

CDR3 protein: CASSLFLGNPYGVSYEQYF. CDR3 nucleotides: TGTGCCAGCAGCTTGTTTCTCGGTAACCCGTATGGAGTCTCCTACGAGCAGTACTTC. This chain links TRBV5-5 with TRBJ2-7; D unresolved. The germline V gene encodes CDR1 SGHKS and CDR2 YYEKEE (reference sequence). The CDR3 runs to 19 residues. V lost 1 base and J lost 0, with 23 bases in between.

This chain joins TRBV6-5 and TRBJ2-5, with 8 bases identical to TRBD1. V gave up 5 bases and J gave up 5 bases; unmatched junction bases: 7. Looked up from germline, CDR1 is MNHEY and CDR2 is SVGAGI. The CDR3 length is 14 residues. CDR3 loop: CASSETGVRETQYF. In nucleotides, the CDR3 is TGTGCCAGCAGTGAGACAGGGGTTCGTGAGACCCAGTACTTC.

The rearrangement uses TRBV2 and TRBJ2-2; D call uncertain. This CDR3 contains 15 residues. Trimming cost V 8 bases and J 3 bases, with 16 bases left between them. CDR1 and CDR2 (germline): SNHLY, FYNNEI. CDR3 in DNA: TGTGCCAGCTCACACGGGTTTCGGGACACCGGGGAGCTGTTTTTT. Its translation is CASSHGFRDTGELFF.

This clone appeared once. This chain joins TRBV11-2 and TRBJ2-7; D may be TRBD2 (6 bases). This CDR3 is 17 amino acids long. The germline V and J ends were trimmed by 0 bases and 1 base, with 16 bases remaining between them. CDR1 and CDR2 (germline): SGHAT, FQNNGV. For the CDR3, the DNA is TGTGCCAGCAGCTTAGATATTGGGTGGAGGGCTTCCTACGAGCAGTACTTC. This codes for CASSLDIGWRASYEQYF.

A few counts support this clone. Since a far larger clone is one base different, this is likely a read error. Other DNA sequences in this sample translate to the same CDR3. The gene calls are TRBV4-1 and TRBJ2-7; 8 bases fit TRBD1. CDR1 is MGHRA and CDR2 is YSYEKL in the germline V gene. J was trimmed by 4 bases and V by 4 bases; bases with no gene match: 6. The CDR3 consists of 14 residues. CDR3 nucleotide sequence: TGCGCCAGCAGCCCGACAGGGGAGCTATACGAGCAGTACTTC. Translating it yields CASSPTGELYEQYF.

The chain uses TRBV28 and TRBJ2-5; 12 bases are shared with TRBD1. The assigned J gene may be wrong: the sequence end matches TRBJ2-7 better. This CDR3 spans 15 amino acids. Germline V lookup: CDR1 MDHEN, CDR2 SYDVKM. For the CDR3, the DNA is TGTGCCAGCAGTTTGGGGACAGGGGGCTGGTACGAGCAGTACTTC. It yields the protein CASSLGTGGWYEQYF.

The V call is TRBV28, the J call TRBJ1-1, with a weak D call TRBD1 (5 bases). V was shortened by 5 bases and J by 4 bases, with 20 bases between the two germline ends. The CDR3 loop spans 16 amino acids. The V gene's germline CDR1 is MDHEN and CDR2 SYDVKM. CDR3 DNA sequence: TGTGCCAGCAGTACGGGGGATATGGGAAGGGGCACTGAAGCTTTCTTT. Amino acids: CASSTGDMGRGTEAFF.

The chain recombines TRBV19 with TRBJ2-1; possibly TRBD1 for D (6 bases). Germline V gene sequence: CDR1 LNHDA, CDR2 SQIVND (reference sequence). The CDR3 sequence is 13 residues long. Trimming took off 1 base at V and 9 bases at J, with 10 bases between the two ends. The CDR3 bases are TGTGCCAGTAGTATAGTTACGGACAGTGAGCAGTTCTTC. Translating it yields CASSIVTDSEQFF.

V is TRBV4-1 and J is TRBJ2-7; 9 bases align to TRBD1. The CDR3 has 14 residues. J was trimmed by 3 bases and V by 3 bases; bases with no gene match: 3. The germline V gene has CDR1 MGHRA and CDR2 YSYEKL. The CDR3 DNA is TGCGCCAGCAGCCAGGGACAGGGCCACTACGAGCAGTACTTC. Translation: CASSQGQGHYEQYF.